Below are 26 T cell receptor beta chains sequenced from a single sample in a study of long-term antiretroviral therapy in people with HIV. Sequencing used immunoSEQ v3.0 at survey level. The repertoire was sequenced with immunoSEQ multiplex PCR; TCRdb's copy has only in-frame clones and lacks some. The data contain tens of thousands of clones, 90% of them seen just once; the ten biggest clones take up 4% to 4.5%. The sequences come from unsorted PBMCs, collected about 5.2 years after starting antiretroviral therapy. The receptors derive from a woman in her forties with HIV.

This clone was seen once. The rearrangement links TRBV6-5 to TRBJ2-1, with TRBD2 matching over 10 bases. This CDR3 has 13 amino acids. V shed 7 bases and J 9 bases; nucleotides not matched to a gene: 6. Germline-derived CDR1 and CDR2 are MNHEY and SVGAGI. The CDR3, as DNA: TGTGCCAGCACCGGACTAGCGGCAGGTGAGCAGTTCTTC. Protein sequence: CASTGLAAGEQFF.

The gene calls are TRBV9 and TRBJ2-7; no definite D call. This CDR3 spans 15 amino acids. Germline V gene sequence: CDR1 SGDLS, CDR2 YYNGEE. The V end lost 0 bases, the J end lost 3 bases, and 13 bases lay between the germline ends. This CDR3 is CASSVGALTHYEQYF. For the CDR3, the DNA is TGTGCCAGCAGCGTAGGGGCCCTAACCCACTACGAGCAGTACTTC.

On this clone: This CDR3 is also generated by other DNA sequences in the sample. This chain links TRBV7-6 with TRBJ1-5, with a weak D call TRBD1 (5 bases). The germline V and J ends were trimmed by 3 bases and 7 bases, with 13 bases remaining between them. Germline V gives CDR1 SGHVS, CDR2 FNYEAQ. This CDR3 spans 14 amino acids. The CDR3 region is CASSLGREDQPQHF. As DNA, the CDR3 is TGTGCCAGCAGCTTGGGACGGGAAGACCAGCCCCAGCATTTT.

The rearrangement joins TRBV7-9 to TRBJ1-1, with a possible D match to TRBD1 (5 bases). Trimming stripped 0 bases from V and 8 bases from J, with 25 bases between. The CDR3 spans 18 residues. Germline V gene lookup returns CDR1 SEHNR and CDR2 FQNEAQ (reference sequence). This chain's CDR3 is CASSLAGYRKRTSMEAFF. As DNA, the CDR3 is TGTGCCAGCAGCTTAGCGGGATACAGGAAACGAACTTCTATGGAAGCTTTCTTT. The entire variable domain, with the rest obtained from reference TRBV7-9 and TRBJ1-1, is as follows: DTGVSQNPRHKITKRGQNVTFRCDPISEHNRLYWYRQTLGQGPEFLTYFQNEAQLEKSRLLSDRFSAERPKGSFSTLEIQRTEQGDSAMYLCASSLAGYRKRTSMEAFFGQGTRLTVV.

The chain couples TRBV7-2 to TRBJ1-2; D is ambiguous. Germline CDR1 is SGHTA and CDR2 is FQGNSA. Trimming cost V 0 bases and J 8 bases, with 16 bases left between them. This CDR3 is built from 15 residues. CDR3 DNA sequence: TGTGCCAGCAGCTTAGCTGTTCAGGACGTGGGAGGCTACACCTTC. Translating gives CASSLAVQDVGGYTF.

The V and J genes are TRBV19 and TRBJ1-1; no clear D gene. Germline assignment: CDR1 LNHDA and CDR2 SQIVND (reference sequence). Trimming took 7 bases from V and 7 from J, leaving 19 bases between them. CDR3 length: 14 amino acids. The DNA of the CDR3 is TGTGCCAGTACCGATAGGCGGGGTGGGGATGAAGCTTTCTTT. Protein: CASTDRRGGDEAFF.

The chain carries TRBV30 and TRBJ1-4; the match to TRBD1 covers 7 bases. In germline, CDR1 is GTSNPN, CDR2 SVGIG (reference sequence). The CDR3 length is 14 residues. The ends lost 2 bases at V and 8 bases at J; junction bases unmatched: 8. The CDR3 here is CAWSMNRGAEKLFF. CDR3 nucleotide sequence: TGTGCCTGGAGTATGAACAGGGGCGCGGAAAAACTGTTTTTT.

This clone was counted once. The CDR3 reads CASTRLLNTEAFF. The CDR3 DNA reads as TGTGCCAGCACTAGACTGCTGAACACTGAAGCTTTCTTT. This chain connects TRBV2 to TRBJ1-1; D uncertain. CDR1 is SNHLY, CDR2 FYNNEI, per germline. Trimming took off 7 bases at V and 0 bases at J, with 9 bases between the two ends. CDR3 length equals 13 residues.

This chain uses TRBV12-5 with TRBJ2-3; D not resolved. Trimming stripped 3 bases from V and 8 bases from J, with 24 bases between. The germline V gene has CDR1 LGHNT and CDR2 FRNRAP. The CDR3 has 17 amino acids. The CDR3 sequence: CASGFPTHFLPPVTQYF. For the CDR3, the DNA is TGTGCTAGTGGTTTCCCGACACACTTCCTACCTCCCGTTACGCAGTATTTT. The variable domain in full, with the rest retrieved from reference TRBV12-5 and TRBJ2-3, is DARVTQTPRHKVTEMGQEVTMRCQPILGHNTVFWYRQTMMQGLELLAYFRNRAPLDDSGMPKDRFSAEMPDATLATLKIQPSEPRDSAVYFCASGFPTHFLPPVTQYFGPGTRLTVL.

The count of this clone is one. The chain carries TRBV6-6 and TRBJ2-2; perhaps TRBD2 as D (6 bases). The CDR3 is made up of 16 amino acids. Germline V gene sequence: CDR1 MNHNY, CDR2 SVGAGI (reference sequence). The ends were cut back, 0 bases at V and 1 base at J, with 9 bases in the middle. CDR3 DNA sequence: TGTGCCAGCAGTTACTCGACCGGGGGGAACACCGGGGAGCTGTTTTTT. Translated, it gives CASSYSTGGNTGELFF.

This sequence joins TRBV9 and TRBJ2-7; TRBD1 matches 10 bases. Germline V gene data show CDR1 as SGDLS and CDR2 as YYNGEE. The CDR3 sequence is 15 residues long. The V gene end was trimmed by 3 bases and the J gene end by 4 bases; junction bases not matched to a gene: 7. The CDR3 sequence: CASSAHPGQGYEQYF. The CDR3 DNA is TGTGCCAGCAGCGCCCACCCGGGACAGGGGTACGAGCAGTACTTC.

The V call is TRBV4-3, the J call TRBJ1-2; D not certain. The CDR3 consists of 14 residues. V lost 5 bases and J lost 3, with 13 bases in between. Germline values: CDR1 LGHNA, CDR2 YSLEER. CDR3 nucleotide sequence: TGCGCCAGCAGCTTTTCCCGAGATTACTATGGCTACACCTTC. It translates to CASSFSRDYYGYTF.

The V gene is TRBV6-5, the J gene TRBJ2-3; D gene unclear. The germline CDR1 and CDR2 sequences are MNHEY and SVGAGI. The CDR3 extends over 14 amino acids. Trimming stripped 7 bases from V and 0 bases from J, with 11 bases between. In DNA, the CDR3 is TGTGCCAGCACCCGCCGGGTTAGCACAGATACGCAGTATTTT. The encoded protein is CASTRRVSTDTQYF.

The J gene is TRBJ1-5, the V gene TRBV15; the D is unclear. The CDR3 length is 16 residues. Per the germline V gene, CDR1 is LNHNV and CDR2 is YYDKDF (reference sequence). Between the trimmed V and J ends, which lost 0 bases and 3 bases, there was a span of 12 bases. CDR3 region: CATSRDGVGNNQPQHF. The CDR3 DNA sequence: TGTGCCACCAGCAGAGATGGCGTCGGTAACAATCAGCCCCAGCATTTT.

The CDR3 loop is CASRLAGGTYEQYF. CDR3 nucleotides: TGTGCCAGCAGACTAGCGGGGGGTACCTACGAGCAGTACTTC. The chain combines TRBV2 with TRBJ2-7; 12 bases are shared with TRBD2. CDR1 SNHLY and CDR2 FYNNEI come from the germline V gene. V lost 6 bases, J lost 2 bases, and 2 bases stayed unmatched. The CDR3 contains 14 residues.

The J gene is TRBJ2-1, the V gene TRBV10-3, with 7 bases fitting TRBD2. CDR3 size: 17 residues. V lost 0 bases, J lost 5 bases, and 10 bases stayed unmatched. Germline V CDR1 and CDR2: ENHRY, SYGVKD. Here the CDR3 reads CAISESGVLSGDNEQFF. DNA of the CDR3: TGTGCCATCAGTGAGTCGGGGGTTTTAAGCGGGGACAATGAGCAGTTCTTC.

This CDR3 is CAWSGNRQGNTEAFF. CDR3 in DNA: TGTGCCTGGAGTGGCAATCGACAGGGAAATACTGAAGCTTTCTTT. The V call is TRBV30, the J call TRBJ1-1; 7 nucleotides align to TRBD1. Germline V lookup: CDR1 GTSNPN, CDR2 SVGIG (reference sequence). CDR3 length: 15 amino acids. Germline trimming cut 1 base from V and 5 bases from J; bases unmatched to any gene: 10.

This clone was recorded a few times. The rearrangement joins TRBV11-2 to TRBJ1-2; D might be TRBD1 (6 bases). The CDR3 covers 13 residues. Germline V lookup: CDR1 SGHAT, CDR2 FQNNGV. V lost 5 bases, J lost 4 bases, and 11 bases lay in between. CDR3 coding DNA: TGTGCCAGCAGCAGGACAGCTCTCTATGGCTACACCTTC. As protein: CASSRTALYGYTF.

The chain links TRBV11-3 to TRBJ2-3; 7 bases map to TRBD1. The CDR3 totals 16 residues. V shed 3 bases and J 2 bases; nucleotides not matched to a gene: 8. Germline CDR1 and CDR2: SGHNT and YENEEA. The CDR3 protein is CASSFRTGAITDTQYF. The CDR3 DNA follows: TGTGCCAGCAGCTTCCGGACAGGAGCTATCACAGATACGCAGTATTTT.

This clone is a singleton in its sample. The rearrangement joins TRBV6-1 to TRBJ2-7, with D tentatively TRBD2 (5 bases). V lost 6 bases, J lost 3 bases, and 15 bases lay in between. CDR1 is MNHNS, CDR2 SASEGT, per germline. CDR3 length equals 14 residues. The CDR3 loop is CASSFSPGDYEQYF. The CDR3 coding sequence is TGTGCCAGCAGCTTTTCACCCGGGGACTACGAGCAGTACTTC.

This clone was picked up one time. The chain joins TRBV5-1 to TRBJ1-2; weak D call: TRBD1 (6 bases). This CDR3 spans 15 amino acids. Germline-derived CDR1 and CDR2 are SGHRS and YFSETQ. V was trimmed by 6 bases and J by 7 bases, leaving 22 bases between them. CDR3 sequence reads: CASTDSLGLTGGYTF. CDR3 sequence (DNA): TGCGCCAGCACGGACAGCCTGGGCCTAACTGGTGGCTACACCTTC. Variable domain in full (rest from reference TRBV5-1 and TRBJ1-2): KAGVTQTPRYLIKTRGQQVTLSCSPISGHRSVSWYQQTPGQGLQFLFEYFSETQRNKGNFPGRFSGRQFSNSRSEMNVSTLELGDSALYLCASTDSLGLTGGYTFGSGTRLTVV.

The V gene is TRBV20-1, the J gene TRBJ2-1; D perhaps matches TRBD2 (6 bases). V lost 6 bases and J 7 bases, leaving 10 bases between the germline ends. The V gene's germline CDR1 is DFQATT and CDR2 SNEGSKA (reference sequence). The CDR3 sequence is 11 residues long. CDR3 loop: CSAVAGNEQFF. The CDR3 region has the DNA TGCAGTGCGGTGGCGGGGAATGAGCAGTTCTTC.

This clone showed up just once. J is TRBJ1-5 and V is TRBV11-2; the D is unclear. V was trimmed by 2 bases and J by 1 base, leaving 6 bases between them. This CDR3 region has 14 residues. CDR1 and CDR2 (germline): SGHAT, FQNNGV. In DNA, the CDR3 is TGTGCCAGCAGCTTACAAGGGAGCAATCAGCCCCAGCATTTT. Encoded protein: CASSLQGSNQPQHF.

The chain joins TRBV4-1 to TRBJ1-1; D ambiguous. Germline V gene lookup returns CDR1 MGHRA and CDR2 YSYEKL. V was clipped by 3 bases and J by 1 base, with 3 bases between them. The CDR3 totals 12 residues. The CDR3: CASSQGNTEAFF. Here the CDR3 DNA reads TGCGCCAGCAGCCAGGGGAACACTGAAGCTTTCTTT.

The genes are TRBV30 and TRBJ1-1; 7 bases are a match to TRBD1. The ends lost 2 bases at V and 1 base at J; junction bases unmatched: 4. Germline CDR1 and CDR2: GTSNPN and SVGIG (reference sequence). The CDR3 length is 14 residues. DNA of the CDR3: TGTGCCTGGAGTTATAGGGACAGGAACACTGAAGCTTTCTTT. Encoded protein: CAWSYRDRNTEAFF.

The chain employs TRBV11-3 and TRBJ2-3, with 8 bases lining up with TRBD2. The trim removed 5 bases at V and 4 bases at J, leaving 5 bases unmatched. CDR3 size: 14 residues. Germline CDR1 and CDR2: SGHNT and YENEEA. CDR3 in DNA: TGTGCCAGCAGCCCGGGGGGGGGTGCAGATACGCAGTATTTT. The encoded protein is CASSPGGGADTQYF.